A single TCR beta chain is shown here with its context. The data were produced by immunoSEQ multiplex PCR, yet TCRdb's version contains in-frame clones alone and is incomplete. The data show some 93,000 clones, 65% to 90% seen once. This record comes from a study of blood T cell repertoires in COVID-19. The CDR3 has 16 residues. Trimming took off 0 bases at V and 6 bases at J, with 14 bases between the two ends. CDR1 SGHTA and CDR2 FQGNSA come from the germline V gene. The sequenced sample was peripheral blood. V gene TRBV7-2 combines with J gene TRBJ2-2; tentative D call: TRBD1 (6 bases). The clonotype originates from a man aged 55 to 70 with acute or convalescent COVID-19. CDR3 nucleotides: TGTGCCAGCAGCTTAGCCGGGACAAAAGGTCCCGGGGAGCTGTTTTTT. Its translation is CASSLAGTKGPGELFF.